This record concerns one T cell receptor beta chain sequence. Antigen specificity is unknown. This entry is derived from a study of Tregs in tolerant kidney transplant recipients. Study-level findings and limits: Expanding Tregs on activated donor B cells appeared to best identify donor-specific TCRbeta clones. Validation in larger populations is needed because few patients were studied.

The V gene lost 2 bases and the J gene lost 7 bases, with 9 bases spanning the gap. The CDR3 covers 14 residues. Germline V CDR1 and CDR2: SNHLY, FYNNEI. Here immunoSEQ multiplex PCR was the method, and the copy in TCRdb shows in-frame clones only, minus some. The top ten hold under 0.65% of the sample, which has some 250,000 clones, about four fifths seen once. CD4+CD25+CD127- Tregs, CD4+CD25- non-Tregs, CD4 and CD8 cells were sorted. This TCR was sampled from a human donor in good health. The specimen was CD4+ T cells from blood. The rearrangement joins TRBV2 to TRBJ1-6; D call uncertain. The chain's CDR3 is CASSERSPNSPLHF. The DNA of the CDR3 is TGTGCCAGCAGTGAACGGAGTCCCAATTCACCCCTCCACTTT.